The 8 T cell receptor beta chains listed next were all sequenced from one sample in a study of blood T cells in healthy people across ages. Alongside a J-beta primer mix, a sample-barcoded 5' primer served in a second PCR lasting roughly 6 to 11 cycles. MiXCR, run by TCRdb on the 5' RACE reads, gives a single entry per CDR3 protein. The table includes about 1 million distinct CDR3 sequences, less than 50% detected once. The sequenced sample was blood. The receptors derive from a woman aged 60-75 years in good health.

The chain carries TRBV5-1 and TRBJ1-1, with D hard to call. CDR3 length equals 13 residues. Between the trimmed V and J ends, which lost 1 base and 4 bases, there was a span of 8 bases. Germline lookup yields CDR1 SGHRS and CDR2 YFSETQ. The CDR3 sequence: CASSLTRRTEAFF. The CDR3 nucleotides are TGCGCCAGCAGCTTGACCAGACGCACTGAAGCTTTCTTT. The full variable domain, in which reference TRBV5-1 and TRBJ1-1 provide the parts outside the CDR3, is KAGVTQTPRYLIKTRGQQVTLSCSPISGHRSVSWYQQTPGQGLQFLFEYFSETQRNKGNFPGRFSGRQFSNSRSEMNVSTLELGDSALYLCASSLTRRTEAFFGQGTRLTVV.

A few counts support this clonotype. The CDR3 nucleotides read TGTGCCAGCAGTCCACGACAGGGCGGCAATCAGCCCCAGCATTTT. Translated: CASSPRQGGNQPQHF. The genes are TRBV2 and TRBJ1-5; 7 bases are shared with TRBD1. In germline, CDR1 is SNHLY, CDR2 FYNNEI. J lost 2 bases, V lost 5 bases, and 6 bases had no gene match. The CDR3 is 15 residues long.

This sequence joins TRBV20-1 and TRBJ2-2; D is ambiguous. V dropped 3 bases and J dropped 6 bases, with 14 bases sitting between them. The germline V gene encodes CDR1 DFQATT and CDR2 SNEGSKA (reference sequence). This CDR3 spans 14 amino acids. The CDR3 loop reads CSASWTQGPGELFF. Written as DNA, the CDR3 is TGCAGTGCTAGTTGGACCCAAGGACCCGGGGAGCTGTTTTTT.

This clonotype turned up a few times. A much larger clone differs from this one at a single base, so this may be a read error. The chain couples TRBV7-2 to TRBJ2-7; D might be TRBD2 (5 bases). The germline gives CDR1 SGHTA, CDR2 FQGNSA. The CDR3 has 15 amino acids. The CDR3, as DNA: TGTGCCAGCAGCATAGCGACTGGAAGCTCCTACGAGCAGTACTTC. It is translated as CASSIATGSSYEQYF.

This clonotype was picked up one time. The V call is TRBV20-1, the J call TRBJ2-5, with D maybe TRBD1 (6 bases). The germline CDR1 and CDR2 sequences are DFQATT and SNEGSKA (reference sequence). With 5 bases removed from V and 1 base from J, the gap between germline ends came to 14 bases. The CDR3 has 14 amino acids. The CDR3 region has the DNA TGCAGTGCTGGGGAGACAGGAACCCAAGAGACCCAGTACTTC. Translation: CSAGETGTQETQYF.

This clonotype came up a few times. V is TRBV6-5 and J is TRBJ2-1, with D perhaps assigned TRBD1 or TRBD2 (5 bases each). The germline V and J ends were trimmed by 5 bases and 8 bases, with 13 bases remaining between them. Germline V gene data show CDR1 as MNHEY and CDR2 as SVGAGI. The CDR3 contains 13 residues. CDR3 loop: CASSDLGDYEQFF. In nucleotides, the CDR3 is TGTGCCAGCAGTGACTTGGGGGATTATGAGCAGTTCTTC.

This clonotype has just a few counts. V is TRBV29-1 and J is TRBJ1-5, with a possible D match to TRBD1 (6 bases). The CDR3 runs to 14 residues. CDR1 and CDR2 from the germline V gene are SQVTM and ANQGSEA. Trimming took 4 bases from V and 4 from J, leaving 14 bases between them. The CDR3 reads CSVGRAGVNQPQHF. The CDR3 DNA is TGCAGCGTTGGTCGGGCAGGGGTAAATCAGCCCCAGCATTTT. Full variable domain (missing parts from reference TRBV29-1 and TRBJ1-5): SAVISQKPSRDICQRGTSLTIQCQVDSQVTMMFWYRQQPGQSLTLIATANQGSEATYESGFVIDKFPISRPNLTFSTLTVSNMSPEDSSIYLCSVGRAGVNQPQHFGDGTRLSIL.

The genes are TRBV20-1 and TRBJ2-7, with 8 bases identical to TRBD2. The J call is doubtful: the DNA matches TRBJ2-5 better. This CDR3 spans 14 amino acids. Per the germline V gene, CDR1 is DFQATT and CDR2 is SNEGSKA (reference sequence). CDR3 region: CSGLFGGVGETQYF. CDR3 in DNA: TGCAGTGGCTTGTTCGGGGGGGTCGGGGAGACCCAGTACTTC.